Given below is one TCR beta chain in context. The assay was immunoSEQ multiplex PCR, and TCRdb's table has in-frame clones only and misses some. This table holds over 85,000 clones, 87% found once. The data were taken from a study of blood T cell repertoires in COVID-19. Study context: Sites in the United States, Italy and Spain provided acute and convalescent COVID-19 samples. The cDNA or gDNA used as material had been derived from T cells, B-cell-depleted T cells, or PBMCs.

The sequence came from a male donor with acute or convalescent COVID-19. The sample was peripheral blood.

The CDR3 reads CASSLSGTVNTEAFF. Here the CDR3 DNA reads TGCGCCAGCAGCTTGAGTGGGACAGTGAACACTGAAGCTTTCTTT. The genes are TRBV5-1 and TRBJ1-1; 7 bases align to TRBD1. CDR3 size: 15 residues. Germline lookup yields CDR1 SGHRS and CDR2 YFSETQ. The ends lost 1 base at V and 0 bases at J; junction bases unmatched: 3.